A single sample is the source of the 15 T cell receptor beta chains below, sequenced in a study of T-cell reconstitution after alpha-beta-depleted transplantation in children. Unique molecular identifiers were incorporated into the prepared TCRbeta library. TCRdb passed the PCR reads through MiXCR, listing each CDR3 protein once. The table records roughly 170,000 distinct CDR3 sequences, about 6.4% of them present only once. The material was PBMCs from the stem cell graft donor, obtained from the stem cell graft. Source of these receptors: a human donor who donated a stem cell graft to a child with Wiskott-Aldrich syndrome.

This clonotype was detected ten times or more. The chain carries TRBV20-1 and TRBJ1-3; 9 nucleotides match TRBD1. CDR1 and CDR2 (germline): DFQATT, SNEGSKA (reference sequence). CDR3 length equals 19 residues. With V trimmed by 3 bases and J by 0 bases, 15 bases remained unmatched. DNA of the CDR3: TGCAGTGCTAGTATTTCGGGACAGGGTAATCCTGTCTCTGGAAACACCATATATTTT. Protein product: CSASISGQGNPVSGNTIYF.

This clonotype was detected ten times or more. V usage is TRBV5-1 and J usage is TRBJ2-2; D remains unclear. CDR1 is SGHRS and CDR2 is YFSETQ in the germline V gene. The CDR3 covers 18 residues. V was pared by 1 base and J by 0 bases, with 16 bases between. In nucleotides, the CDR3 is TGCGCCAGCAGCTTGACCGTCCTAGGAGAGGCGAACACCGGGGAGCTGTTTTTT. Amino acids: CASSLTVLGEANTGELFF.

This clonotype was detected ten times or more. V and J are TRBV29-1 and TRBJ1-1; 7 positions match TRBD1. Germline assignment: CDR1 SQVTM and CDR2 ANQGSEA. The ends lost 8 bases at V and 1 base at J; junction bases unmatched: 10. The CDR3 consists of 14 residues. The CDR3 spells CSMATGTANTEAFF. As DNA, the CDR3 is TGCAGCATGGCGACCGGGACAGCGAACACTGAAGCTTTCTTT.

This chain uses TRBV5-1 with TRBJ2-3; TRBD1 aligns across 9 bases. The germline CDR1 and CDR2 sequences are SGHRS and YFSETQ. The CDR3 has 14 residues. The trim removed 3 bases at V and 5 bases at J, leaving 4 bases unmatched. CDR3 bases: TGCGCCAGCAGCTCGACAGGGGGAAGAGATACGCAGTATTTT. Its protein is CASSSTGGRDTQYF. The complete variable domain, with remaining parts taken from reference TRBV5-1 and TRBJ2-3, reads KAGVTQTPRYLIKTRGQQVTLSCSPISGHRSVSWYQQTPGQGLQFLFEYFSETQRNKGNFPGRFSGRQFSNSRSEMNVSTLELGDSALYLCASSSTGGRDTQYFGPGTRLTVL.

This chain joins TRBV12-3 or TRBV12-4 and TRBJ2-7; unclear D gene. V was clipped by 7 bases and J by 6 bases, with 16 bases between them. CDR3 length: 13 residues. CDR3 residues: CASMLELELEQYF. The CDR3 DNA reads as TGTGCCAGCATGCTAGAACTGGAACTCGAGCAGTACTTC.

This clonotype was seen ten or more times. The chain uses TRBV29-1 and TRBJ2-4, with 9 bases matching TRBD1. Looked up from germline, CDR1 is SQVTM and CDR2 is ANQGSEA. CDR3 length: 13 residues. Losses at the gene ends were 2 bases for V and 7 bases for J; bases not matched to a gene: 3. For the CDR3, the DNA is TGCAGCGTTGAACGACAGGGGGGGAACATTCAGTACTTC. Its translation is CSVERQGGNIQYF.

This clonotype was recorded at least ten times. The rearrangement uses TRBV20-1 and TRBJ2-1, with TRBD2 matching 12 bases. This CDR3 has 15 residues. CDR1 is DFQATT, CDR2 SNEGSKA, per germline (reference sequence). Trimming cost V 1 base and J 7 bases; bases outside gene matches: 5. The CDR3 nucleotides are TGCAGTGCTAGAGTTGCGCTAGCGGGGGGGAATGAGCAGTTCTTC. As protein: CSARVALAGGNEQFF.

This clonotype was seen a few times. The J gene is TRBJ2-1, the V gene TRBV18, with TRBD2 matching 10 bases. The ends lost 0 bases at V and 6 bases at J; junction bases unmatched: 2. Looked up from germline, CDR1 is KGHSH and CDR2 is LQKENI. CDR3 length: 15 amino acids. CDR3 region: CASSPPSSGGNEQFF. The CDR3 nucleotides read TGTGCCAGCTCACCACCATCTAGCGGGGGCAATGAGCAGTTCTTC.

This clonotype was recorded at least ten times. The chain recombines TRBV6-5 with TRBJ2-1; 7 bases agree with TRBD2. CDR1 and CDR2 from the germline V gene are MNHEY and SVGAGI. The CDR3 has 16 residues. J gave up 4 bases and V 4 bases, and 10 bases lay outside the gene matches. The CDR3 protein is CASSLTGGRPYNEQFF. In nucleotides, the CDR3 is TGTGCCAGCAGTTTAACGGGAGGCAGACCTTACAATGAGCAGTTCTTC.

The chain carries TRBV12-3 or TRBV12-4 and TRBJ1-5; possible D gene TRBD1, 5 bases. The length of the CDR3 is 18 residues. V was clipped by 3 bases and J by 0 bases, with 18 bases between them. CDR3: CASSFSTAEPISNQPQHF. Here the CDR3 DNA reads TGTGCCAGCAGTTTTTCGACAGCTGAACCTATTAGCAATCAGCCCCAGCATTTT.

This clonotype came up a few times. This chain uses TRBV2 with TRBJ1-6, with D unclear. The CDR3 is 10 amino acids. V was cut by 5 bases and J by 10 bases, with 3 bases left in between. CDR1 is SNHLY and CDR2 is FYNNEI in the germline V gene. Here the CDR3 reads CASSLSPLHF. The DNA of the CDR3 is TGTGCCAGCAGTCTATCACCCCTCCACTTT.

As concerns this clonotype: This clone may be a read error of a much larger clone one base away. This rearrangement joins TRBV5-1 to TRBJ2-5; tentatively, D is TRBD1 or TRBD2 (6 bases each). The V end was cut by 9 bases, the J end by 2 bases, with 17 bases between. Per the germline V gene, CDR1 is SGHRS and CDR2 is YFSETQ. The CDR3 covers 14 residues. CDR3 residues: CATKTRGGQETQYF. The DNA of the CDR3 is TGCGCCACCAAGACTAGAGGGGGACAAGAGACCCAGTACTTC.

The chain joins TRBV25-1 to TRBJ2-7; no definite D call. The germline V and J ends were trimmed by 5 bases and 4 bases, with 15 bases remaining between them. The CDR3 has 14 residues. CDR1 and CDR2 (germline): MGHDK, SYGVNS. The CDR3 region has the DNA TGTGCCAGCAGTCGTGTGGGCGGAGTTTACGAGCAGTACTTC. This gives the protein CASSRVGGVYEQYF.

The CDR3 DNA follows: TGTGCCAGCAGTTACTCCCCTGGGACAGGCTTCACTGAAGCTTTCTTT. Protein product: CASSYSPGTGFTEAFF. The chain combines TRBV6-2 or TRBV6-3 with TRBJ1-1, with TRBD1 matching over 8 bases. CDR3 length: 16 residues. Germline-derived CDR1 and CDR2 are MNHEY and SVGEGT. V lost 0 bases and J lost 4; bases outside the gene matches: 7.

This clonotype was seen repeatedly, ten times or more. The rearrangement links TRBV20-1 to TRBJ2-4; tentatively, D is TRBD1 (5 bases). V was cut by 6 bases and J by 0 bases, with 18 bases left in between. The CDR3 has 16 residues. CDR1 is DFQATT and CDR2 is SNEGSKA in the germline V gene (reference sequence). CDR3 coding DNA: TGCAGTGCCACGTTTGATGGGGCATTAGCCAAAAACATTCAGTACTTC. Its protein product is CSATFDGALAKNIQYF.